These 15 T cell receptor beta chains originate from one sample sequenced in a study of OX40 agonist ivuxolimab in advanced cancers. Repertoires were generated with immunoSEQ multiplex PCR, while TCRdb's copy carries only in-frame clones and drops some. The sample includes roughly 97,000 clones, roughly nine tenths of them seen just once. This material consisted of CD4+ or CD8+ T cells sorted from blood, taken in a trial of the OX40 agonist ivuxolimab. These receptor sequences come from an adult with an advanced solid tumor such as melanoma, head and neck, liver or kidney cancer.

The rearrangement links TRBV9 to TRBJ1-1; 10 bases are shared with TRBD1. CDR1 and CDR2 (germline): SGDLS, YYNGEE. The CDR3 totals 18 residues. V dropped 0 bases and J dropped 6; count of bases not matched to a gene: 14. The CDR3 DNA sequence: TGTGCCAGCAGCGTAGTTGAAGGTTGGGGACAGGGGACGCCTGAAGCTTTCTTT. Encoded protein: CASSVVEGWGQGTPEAFF.

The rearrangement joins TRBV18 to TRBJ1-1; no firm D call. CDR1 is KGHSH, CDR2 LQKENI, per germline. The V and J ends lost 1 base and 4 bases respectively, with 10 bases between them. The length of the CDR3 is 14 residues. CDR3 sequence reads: CASSPREDFTEAFF. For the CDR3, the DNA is TGTGCCAGCTCACCACGGGAGGACTTCACTGAAGCTTTCTTT.

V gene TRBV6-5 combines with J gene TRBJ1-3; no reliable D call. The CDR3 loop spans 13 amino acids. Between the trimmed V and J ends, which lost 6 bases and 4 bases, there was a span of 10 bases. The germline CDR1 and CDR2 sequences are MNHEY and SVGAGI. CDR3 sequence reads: CASSPSAGNTIYF. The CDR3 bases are TGTGCCAGCAGCCCCTCGGCGGGAAACACCATATATTTT.

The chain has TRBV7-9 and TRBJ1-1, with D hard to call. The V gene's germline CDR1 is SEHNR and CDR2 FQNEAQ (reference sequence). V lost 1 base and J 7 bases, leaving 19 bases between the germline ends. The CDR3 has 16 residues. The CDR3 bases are TGTGCCAGCAGCTTAGGGGTAGACCTGAACGCTAATGAAGCTTTCTTT. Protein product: CASSLGVDLNANEAFF.

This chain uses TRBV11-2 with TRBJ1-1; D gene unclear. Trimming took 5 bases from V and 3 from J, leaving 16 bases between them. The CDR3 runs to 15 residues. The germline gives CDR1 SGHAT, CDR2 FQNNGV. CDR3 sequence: CASSPLRGWDTEAFF. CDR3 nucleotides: TGTGCCAGCAGCCCCTTACGGGGATGGGACACTGAAGCTTTCTTT.

CDR3 sequence reads: CASSLFGGGSGANVLTF. The CDR3, as DNA: TGTGCCAGCAGTTTATTCGGCGGTGGGTCTGGGGCCAACGTCCTGACTTTC. This chain uses TRBV27 with TRBJ2-6; D call uncertain. Germline V gene lookup returns CDR1 MNHEY and CDR2 SMNVEV (reference sequence). V lost 1 base and J 1 base, leaving 11 bases between the germline ends. The CDR3 has 17 amino acids.

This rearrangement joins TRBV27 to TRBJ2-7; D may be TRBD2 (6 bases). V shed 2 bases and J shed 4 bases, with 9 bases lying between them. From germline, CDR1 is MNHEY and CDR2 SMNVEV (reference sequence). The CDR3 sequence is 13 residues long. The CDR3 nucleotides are TGTGCCAGCAGTTTAGCGGGACCTTACGAGCAGTACTTC. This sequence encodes CASSLAGPYEQYF.

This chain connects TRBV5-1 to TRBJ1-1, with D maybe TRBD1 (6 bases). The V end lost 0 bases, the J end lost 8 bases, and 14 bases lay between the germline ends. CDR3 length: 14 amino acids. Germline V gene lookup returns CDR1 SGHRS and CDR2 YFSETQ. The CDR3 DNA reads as TGCGCCAGCAGCTTGGATTCTCGACAGGACGAAGCTTTCTTT. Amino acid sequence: CASSLDSRQDEAFF.

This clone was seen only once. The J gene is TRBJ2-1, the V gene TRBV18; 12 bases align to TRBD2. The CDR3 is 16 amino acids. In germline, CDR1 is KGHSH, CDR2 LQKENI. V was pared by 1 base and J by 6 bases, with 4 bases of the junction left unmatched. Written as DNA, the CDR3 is TGTGCCAGCTCACCACAGGGACTAGCGGGCATCAATGAGCAGTTCTTC. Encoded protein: CASSPQGLAGINEQFF.

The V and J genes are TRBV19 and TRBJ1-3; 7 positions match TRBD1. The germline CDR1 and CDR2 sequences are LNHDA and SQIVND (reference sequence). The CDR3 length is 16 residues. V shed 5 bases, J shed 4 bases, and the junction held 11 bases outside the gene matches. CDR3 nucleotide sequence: TGTGCCAGTAGTTCCTACCGGGACAGAACAGGAAACACCATATATTTT. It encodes CASSSYRDRTGNTIYF.

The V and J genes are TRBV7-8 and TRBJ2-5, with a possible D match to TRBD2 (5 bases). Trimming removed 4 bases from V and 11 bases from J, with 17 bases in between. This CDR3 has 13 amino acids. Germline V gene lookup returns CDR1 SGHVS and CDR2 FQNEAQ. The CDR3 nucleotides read TGTGCCAGCAGCTCACCGGCTAGCTGGGAGCAGTACTTC. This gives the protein CASSSPASWEQYF.

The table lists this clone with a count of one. The CDR3 is CASSLWRASDQETQYF. The CDR3 DNA reads as TGTGCCAGCAGCTTATGGCGCGCCTCTGATCAAGAGACCCAGTACTTC. The chain has TRBV11-3 and TRBJ2-5; no reliable D call. Germline CDR1 SGHNT, CDR2 YENEEA. With 2 bases removed from V and 2 bases from J, the gap between germline ends came to 15 bases. This CDR3 spans 16 amino acids.

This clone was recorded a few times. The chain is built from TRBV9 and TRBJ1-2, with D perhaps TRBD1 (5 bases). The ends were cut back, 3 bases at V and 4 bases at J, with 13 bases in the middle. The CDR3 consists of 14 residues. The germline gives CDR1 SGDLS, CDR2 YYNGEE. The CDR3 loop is CASSARGDGYGYTF. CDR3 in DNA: TGTGCCAGCAGCGCGAGGGGTGATGGCTATGGCTACACCTTC.

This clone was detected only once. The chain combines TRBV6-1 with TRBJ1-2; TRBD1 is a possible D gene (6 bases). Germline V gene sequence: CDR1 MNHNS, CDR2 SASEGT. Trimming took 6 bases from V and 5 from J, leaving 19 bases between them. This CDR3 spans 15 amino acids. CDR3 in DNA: TGTGCCAGCAGCGGTACCGGGACACTGGCTTATGGCTACACCTTC. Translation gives CASSGTGTLAYGYTF.

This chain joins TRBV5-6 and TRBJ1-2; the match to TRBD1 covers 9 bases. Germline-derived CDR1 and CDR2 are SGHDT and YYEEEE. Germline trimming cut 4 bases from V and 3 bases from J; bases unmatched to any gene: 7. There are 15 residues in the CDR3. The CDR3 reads CASSKKGQGYYGYTF. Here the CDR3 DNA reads TGTGCCAGCAGCAAAAAGGGACAGGGCTACTATGGCTACACCTTC.